This T cell receptor (beta chain) was sequenced during a study of graft-versus-host responses after intestinal transplantation (dated by TCRdb to about 2021). In the study overall: Recipients received multivisceral, liver-intestinal, or isolated intestinal transplants. All recipients received anti-thymocyte globulin induction followed by maintenance tacrolimus and steroids for approximately 3 years. Bulk TCR-beta CDR3 sequencing was used to track graft-versus-host and host-versus-graft alloreactive T cell clones in the graft, circulation and bone marrow after intestinal transplantation. Alloreactive clones were identified by sequencing pre-transplant mixed lymphocyte reaction products and comparing them with unstimulated pre-transplant donor and recipient T cells. The cohort enrolled about two dozen intestinal transplant recipients including one retransplant, and a few patients lacking pretransplant specimens were excluded. Donor T cell macrochimerism was defined as a peak of at least 4% donor T cells among recipient peripheral blood mononuclear cells. Rather than being sequenced by the commercial service, samples from a few later patients were sequenced in-house on an Illumina MiSeq and processed with MiXCR. The research as a whole found: Peak levels of circulating GvH clones were associated with declines in HvG clones early after transplant. GvH clones were detected in recipient bone marrow, and some appeared earlier in ileal mucosa or blood, consistent with an intestinal mucosal origin. In patients with donor T cell macrochimerism, the allografts had high GvH to HvG T cell clonal ratios. The conclusions were limited by the relatively low number and heterogeneity of the intestinal transplant patients.

Blood samples were collected up to 4 times in the first month after transplant and then at least monthly when available. V is trimmed back by 5 bases and J by 7 bases, and the junction contains 6 bases that no gene match accounts for. Its CDR3 holds 13 amino acids, cysteine through phenylalanine. The read is trimmed to its CDR3 DNA, 39 bases read in frame from base 1. CDR1 SEHNR and CDR2 FQNEAQ were looked up in the germline V gene (reference sequence). The table lists this clone with a count of one. Its antigen remains unidentified. It has no much larger one-base neighbor in the sample; base qualities were not kept. The library was prepared using the immunoSEQ multiplex PCR assay. High-throughput TCR-beta CDR3 sequencing of genomic DNA from most patients was performed by Adaptive Biotechnologies. In the source study's methods: TCR sequencing data for 18 patients were retrieved from Adaptive's ImmunoSEQ software; a few other patients were processed with MiXCR and VDJtools. CDR3 nucleotide sequences shared between donor and recipient were removed because their origin could not be assigned. At least 2-fold expansion over unstimulated cells and a minimum CFSE-low frequency of 0.002% (template counts) or 0.001% (read counts) were required for clones to be classified as alloreactive. Clones detected in sequenced pre-transplant spleen, lymph node, or MLR CFSE-low populations of the donor or recipient were defined as mappable. The cumulative frequency of alloreactive clones was calculated as a percentage of all sequences, weighted by copy number. TCRdb re-hosts the immuneACCESS table, in-frame sequences only. Its copies lack some clones; in the studies checked, an unresolved V gene accounts for under half of them, and the cause for the rest is not known. The D gene and trimming were derived from the DNA, and the V and J assignments and clone size from that table. Across this sample there are about 39,000 clones, with over 85% seen only once. Of the sample, around 7% falls within the top ten clones.

Here the sequenced sample was PBMCs, taken just under 270 days after transplant. The receptor comes from a human patient who received an intestinal transplant, so some T cells may come from the graft donor. The chain uses TRBV7-9 and TRBJ2-7, with 9 bases aligning to TRBD1. In nucleotides, the sequence is TGTGCCAGCAGCGCGGACAGGGGAGGAGAGCAGTACTTC. The encoded protein is CASSADRGGEQYF.